A single sample is the source of the 32 T cell receptor beta chains below, sequenced in a study of PD-L1 blockade in urothelial cancer. As for time point: peripheral blood 6 weeks after treatment start. The protocol was immunoSEQ multiplex PCR, while the TCRdb copy is restricted to in-frame clones and leaves out a portion. The sample contains 35,000 to 45,000 clones, 75% to 90% of which appear only once. Material: PBMCs, obtained around atezolizumab (anti-PD-L1) treatment. Every receptor here comes from a man in his forties with urothelial cancer.

The chain is built from TRBV28 and TRBJ2-1; 15 nucleotides match TRBD2. Germline CDR1 reads MDHEN; CDR2 reads SYDVKM. The CDR3 has 16 amino acids. V lost 8 bases and J lost 1; bases outside the gene matches: 3. The CDR3 loop is CASRTSGRGSYNEQFF. The DNA for the CDR3 is TGTGCCAGCCGGACTAGCGGGAGGGGGTCCTACAATGAGCAGTTCTTC.

The V gene is TRBV7-2, the J gene TRBJ1-4; 8 bases fit TRBD1. The germline gives CDR1 SGHTA, CDR2 FQGNSA. This CDR3 comprises 15 residues. V was clipped by 1 base and J by 12 bases; unmatched bases: 10. CDR3 in amino acids: CASSLGDRKGSELFF. Written as DNA, the CDR3 is TGTGCCAGCAGCTTAGGGGACAGGAAGGGGTCGGAACTGTTTTTT.

The chain uses TRBV27 and TRBJ2-3, with D unresolved. Trimming left V 6 bases short and J 0 bases short, with 13 bases between. Germline V gene data show CDR1 as MNHEY and CDR2 as SMNVEV (reference sequence). The CDR3 runs to 15 residues. This chain's CDR3 is CASSGSWSSTDTQYF. CDR3 sequence (DNA): TGTGCCAGCAGCGGTTCATGGTCTAGCACAGATACGCAGTATTTT.

The chain combines TRBV5-6 with TRBJ1-1, with D uncertain. This CDR3 has 13 amino acids. Per the germline V gene, CDR1 is SGHDT and CDR2 is YYEEEE. V lost 1 base to trimming and J lost 2 bases, with 6 bases between them. DNA for the CDR3: TGTGCCAGCAGCTTGCGGGTCAACACTGAAGCTTTCTTT. It yields the protein CASSLRVNTEAFF.

The table lists this clone with a count of one. This rearrangement joins TRBV4-3 to TRBJ2-1; 8 nucleotides agree with TRBD2. The CDR3 spans 15 residues. Looked up from germline, CDR1 is LGHNA and CDR2 is YSLEER. Trimming cost V 2 bases and J 3 bases; bases outside gene matches: 3. CDR3 protein: CASSQQREFYNEQFF. CDR3 nucleotide sequence: TGCGCCAGCAGCCAACAGCGGGAGTTCTACAATGAGCAGTTCTTC.

V usage is TRBV7-2 and J usage is TRBJ2-1; TRBD2 agrees at 7 bases. This CDR3 comprises 13 residues. Germline V lookup: CDR1 SGHTA, CDR2 FQGNSA. The ends lost 1 base at V and 13 bases at J; junction bases unmatched: 7. CDR3 protein: CASSLEGTSVQFF. In DNA form, the CDR3 reads TGTGCCAGCAGCTTAGAGGGAACTAGCGTTCAGTTCTTC. The whole variable domain, filled in from reference TRBV7-2 and TRBJ2-1, reads GAGVSQSPSNKVTEKGKDVELRCDPISGHTALYWYRQSLGQGLEFLIYFQGNSAPDKSGLPSDRFSAERTGGSVSTLTIQRTQQEDSAVYLCASSLEGTSVQFFGPGTRLTVL.

The chain joins TRBV30 to TRBJ1-2; 7 bases are a match to TRBD1. This CDR3 region has 14 residues. Germline V gene data show CDR1 as GTSNPN and CDR2 as SVGIG (reference sequence). J gave up 4 bases and V 1 base, and 6 bases lay outside the gene matches. CDR3 sequence (DNA): TGTGCCTGGAGTGGACAGGGATGGGGCTATGGCTACACCTTC. Its protein is CAWSGQGWGYGYTF.

The chain has TRBV5-1 and TRBJ2-6, with TRBD1 matching 7 bases. Germline V gene data show CDR1 as SGHRS and CDR2 as YFSETQ. The junction had 4 bases not matched to a gene; V was cut back by 2 bases and J by 2 bases. The CDR3 is 16 residues long. In DNA, the CDR3 is TGCGCCAGCAGCTTTAATACAGGGGCTGGGGCCAACGTCCTGACTTTC. This codes for CASSFNTGAGANVLTF.

The chain combines TRBV7-9 with TRBJ1-3; D not resolved. The CDR3 consists of 13 residues. V lost 4 bases and J lost 4, with 8 bases in between. In germline, CDR1 is SEHNR, CDR2 FQNEAQ (reference sequence). The CDR3, as DNA: TGTGCCAGCAGCTCCCCGAGGGGAAACACCATATATTTT. It encodes CASSSPRGNTIYF.

This sequence joins TRBV28 and TRBJ1-1, with 8 positions matching TRBD1. The germline V gene has CDR1 MDHEN and CDR2 SYDVKM. The CDR3 length is 14 residues. V lost 5 bases, J lost 1 base, and 3 bases stayed unmatched. The CDR3 DNA follows: TGTGCCAGCAGTCTCGGACAGGGGAACACTGAAGCTTTCTTT. Its translation: CASSLGQGNTEAFF.

The sample holds one count of this clone. The chain carries TRBV29-1 and TRBJ2-3; D unresolved. The CDR3 contains 15 residues. Trimming shortened V by 2 bases and J by 0 bases, and 12 bases separated the two germline ends. Per germline, CDR1 SQVTM and CDR2 ANQGSEA. Here the CDR3 DNA reads TGCAGCGTTGAACCCCGACTGGCCAGCACAGATACGCAGTATTTT. This translates into CSVEPRLASTDTQYF.

The V call is TRBV18, the J call TRBJ2-5; D not resolved. The V and J ends lost 6 bases and 2 bases respectively, with 4 bases between them. Looked up from germline, CDR1 is KGHSH and CDR2 is LQKENI. The length of the CDR3 is 11 residues. CDR3: CASSKQETQYF. CDR3 bases: TGTGCCAGCTCTAAACAAGAGACCCAGTACTTC.

The chain joins TRBV19 to TRBJ1-1; no clear D. This CDR3 contains 14 residues. Germline loops: CDR1 LNHDA, CDR2 SQIVND (reference sequence). Trimming pared 1 base from V and 0 bases from J, leaving 6 bases between. This CDR3 reads CASSIGHMNTEAFF. Here the CDR3 DNA reads TGTGCCAGTAGTATAGGACACATGAACACTGAAGCTTTCTTT.

The chain combines TRBV9 with TRBJ1-4; maybe TRBD1 (6 bases). Germline V CDR1 and CDR2: SGDLS, YYNGEE. The CDR3 is 15 amino acids. Between the trimmed V and J ends, which lost 1 base and 4 bases, there was a span of 11 bases. The DNA for the CDR3 is TGTGCCAGCAGCGTAAACCAGGGGATTAATGAAAAACTGTTTTTT. This encodes CASSVNQGINEKLFF.

This clone has a handful of counts. The gene calls are TRBV27 and TRBJ2-3; D remains ambiguous. Germline V gene sequence: CDR1 MNHEY, CDR2 SMNVEV (reference sequence). Trimming pared 0 bases from V and 2 bases from J, leaving 12 bases between. The length of the CDR3 is 16 residues. CDR3 sequence: CASSLSMRKNTDTQYF. In DNA, the CDR3 is TGTGCCAGCAGTTTATCGATGAGGAAGAACACAGATACGCAGTATTTT.

The chain combines TRBV29-1 with TRBJ2-3, with a tentative D call TRBD2 (6 bases). CDR1 is SQVTM and CDR2 is ANQGSEA in the germline V gene. V was pared by 5 bases and J by 8 bases, with 17 bases between. This CDR3 is 13 amino acids long. CDR3 bases: TGCAGCGTTAATCCAACTAGCTCTGGTACGCAGTATTTT. Amino acid sequence: CSVNPTSSGTQYF.

This chain uses TRBV28 with TRBJ2-3, with D possibly being TRBD1 (7 bases). This CDR3 comprises 18 residues. Trimming took off 2 bases at V and 1 base at J, with 19 bases between the two ends. Germline-derived CDR1 and CDR2 are MDHEN and SYDVKM. Here the CDR3 DNA reads TGTGCCAGCAGTTTACAGGGGGGCAATAGCTTGGGCACAGATACGCAGTATTTT. Protein: CASSLQGGNSLGTDTQYF.

This clone was picked up a small number of times. The chain joins TRBV4-3 to TRBJ2-1, with 14 bases fitting TRBD2. The CDR3 is made up of 18 amino acids. Germline V CDR1 and CDR2: LGHNA, YSLEER. Germline trimming cut 2 bases from V and 7 bases from J; bases unmatched to any gene: 10. CDR3 sequence: CASSQSVGTSGRKNEQFF. In nucleotides, the CDR3 is TGCGCCAGCAGCCAATCAGTGGGGACTAGCGGGAGAAAGAATGAGCAGTTCTTC.

The genes are TRBV6-5 and TRBJ2-7; D may be TRBD2 (5 bases). V dropped 0 bases and J dropped 3 bases, with 12 bases sitting between them. Germline lookup yields CDR1 MNHEY and CDR2 SVGAGI. The CDR3 length is 15 residues. CDR3 in DNA: TGTGCCAGCAGTTACTCCTTGGGAGCCAGCTACGAGCAGTACTTC. Its protein is CASSYSLGASYEQYF.

This rearrangement joins TRBV21-1 to TRBJ2-5; the listed D gene, TRBD1, was not tested against the DNA. TRBV21-1 is an annotated pseudogene. This CDR3 is 19 amino acids long. This chain's CDR3 is CASSKEVGAKQGKLETQYF. For the CDR3, the DNA is TGTGCCAGCAGCAAAGAAGTGGGGGCAAAACAGGGGAAATTAGAGACCCAGTACTTC.

The rearrangement joins TRBV9 to TRBJ2-1; D unclear. CDR1 SGDLS and CDR2 YYNGEE come from the germline V gene. Trimming cost V 3 bases and J 12 bases, with 13 bases left between them. This CDR3 has 12 amino acids. The DNA of the CDR3 is TGTGCCAGCAGCGCCTACCCCCACAGGCAGTTCTTC. Its translation: CASSAYPHRQFF.

The rearrangement joins TRBV18 to TRBJ2-6, with D possibly matching TRBD1 (5 bases). This CDR3 has 17 residues. Trimming cost V 5 bases and J 1 base, with 15 bases left between them. Germline lookup yields CDR1 KGHSH and CDR2 LQKENI. The CDR3 is CASSGYVQGSGANVLTF. CDR3 sequence (DNA): TGTGCCAGCTCAGGATACGTTCAGGGTTCTGGGGCCAACGTCCTGACTTTC.

The rearrangement uses TRBV28 and TRBJ2-7; weak D call: TRBD1 (5 bases). Trimming shortened V by 2 bases and J by 6 bases, and 14 bases separated the two germline ends. CDR3 length equals 14 residues. Germline-derived CDR1 and CDR2 are MDHEN and SYDVKM. CDR3 residues: CASSLGAGPIEQYF. As DNA, the CDR3 is TGTGCCAGCAGTTTAGGGGCAGGGCCCATCGAGCAGTACTTC.

This chain connects TRBV27 to TRBJ1-1, with D hard to call. CDR1 is MNHEY, CDR2 SMNVEV, per germline (reference sequence). The V gene lost 5 bases and the J gene lost 1 base, with 17 bases spanning the gap. The CDR3 consists of 16 residues. The CDR3 reads CASSPEQSGWNTEAFF. CDR3 nucleotides: TGTGCCAGCAGTCCCGAACAGTCGGGGTGGAACACTGAAGCTTTCTTT.

The J gene is TRBJ2-7, the V gene TRBV6-5; weak D call: TRBD1 (5 bases). From germline, CDR1 is MNHEY and CDR2 SVGAGI. V was clipped by 6 bases and J by 2 bases, with 17 bases between them. The CDR3 loop spans 15 amino acids. In nucleotides, the CDR3 is TGTGCCAGCAGCACAGGCTACCGTGTACCCTACGAGCAGTACTTC. Translation gives CASSTGYRVPYEQYF.

The chain recombines TRBV9 with TRBJ2-1; 10 bases map to TRBD2. This CDR3 has 16 amino acids. The V gene end was trimmed by 6 bases and the J gene end by 3 bases; junction bases not matched to a gene: 9. CDR1 and CDR2 (germline): SGDLS, YYNGEE. CDR3 in DNA: TGTGCCAGCACCGAAGGGGGGACTAGCGACTACAATGAGCAGTTCTTC. It specifies CASTEGGTSDYNEQFF.

The chain is built from TRBV5-1 and TRBJ1-2; 10 bases align to TRBD1. The CDR3 contains 17 residues. V trimming: 4 bases; J trimming: 5 bases; junction bases outside the gene matches: 14. Germline V gene data show CDR1 as SGHRS and CDR2 as YFSETQ. CDR3 nucleotides: TGCGCCAGCAGCCCACTGACAGGGGGCGAGTTACCGTATGGCTACACCTTC. This sequence encodes CASSPLTGGELPYGYTF.

This chain joins TRBV15 and TRBJ2-1, with TRBD2 matching 8 bases. CDR1 and CDR2 (germline): LNHNV, YYDKDF (reference sequence). The CDR3 is 13 residues long. Trimming cost V 1 base and J 8 bases; bases outside gene matches: 1. The CDR3 nucleotides read TGTGCCACCAGCAGAGGAGCGGGAGATGAGCAGTTCTTC. Translating it yields CATSRGAGDEQFF. Complete variable domain (other parts from reference TRBV15 and TRBJ2-1): DAMVIQNPRYQVTQFGKPVTLSCSQTLNHNVMYWYQQKSSQAPKLLFHYYDKDFNNEADTPDNFQSRRPNTSFCFLDIRSPGLGDTAMYLCATSRGAGDEQFFGPGTRLTVL.

The rearrangement links TRBV6-5 to TRBJ2-5, with D perhaps TRBD2 (6 bases). This CDR3 has 14 residues. CDR1 MNHEY and CDR2 SVGAGI come from the germline V gene. Trimming took 6 bases from V and 4 from J, leaving 15 bases between them. The CDR3 coding sequence is TGTGCCAGCAGGGCCGGGGGTCTCGGAGAGACCCAGTACTTC. The encoded protein is CASRAGGLGETQYF.

CDR3 DNA sequence: TGTGCCAGCAGTTTACGAGGGACAGATACGCAGTATTTT. This codes for CASSLRGTDTQYF. V usage is TRBV27 and J usage is TRBJ2-3; D is possibly TRBD2 (5 bases). V was trimmed by 2 bases and J by 3 bases, leaving 6 bases between them. The CDR3 has 13 amino acids. Germline CDR1 reads MNHEY; CDR2 reads SMNVEV (reference sequence).

This clone was recorded a few times. J is TRBJ1-5 and V is TRBV4-3; D is unclear. The CDR3 is made up of 13 amino acids. In germline, CDR1 is LGHNA, CDR2 YSLEER. Trimming stripped 5 bases from V and 7 bases from J, with 12 bases between. CDR3 loop: CASSSGPRQPQHF. CDR3 DNA sequence: TGCGCCAGCAGCTCTGGTCCTCGGCAGCCCCAGCATTTT.

This clone was seen once. V is TRBV5-6 and J is TRBJ2-1; 7 bases fit TRBD2. There are 15 residues in the CDR3. Germline CDR1 and CDR2: SGHDT and YYEEEE. Unmatched junction bases numbered 8, after V lost 2 bases and J lost 6 bases. CDR3 DNA: TGTGCCAGCAGCTTTGGTGGAAGGGAGGGCAATGAGCAGTTCTTC. Translation gives CASSFGGREGNEQFF.